This T cell receptor beta chain was identified in a study of T cells in Graves' hyperthyroidism and ophthalmopathy. Study-wide findings and caveats: Most thyroid clonotypes expanded above 0.001 were also detected in blood. Ophthalmopathy and stable hyperthyroidism were separated by a 13 V-J model. The model's output predicted ophthalmopathy at a median of roughly 6.9 months prior to onset.

In this sample, this clonotype turned up many times. Its target is unknown. Authors of the study amplified TCR beta CDR3 regions from RNA transcripts. A set of HTBI primers served as the primers for a first-round RT-PCR of the TCR CDR3. Via MiXCR, TCRdb re-called the multiplex PCR reads, giving one row per CDR3 protein. The sample includes 450,000 to 700,000 distinct CDR3 sequences, roughly 46% of them seen just once. This CDR3 has 15 amino acids. V lost 5 bases and J lost 2, with 16 bases in between. Germline loops: CDR1 PRHDT, CDR2 FYEKMQ (reference sequence). Sequences were obtained from peripheral blood or thyroid tissue (not recorded which). The rearrangement links TRBV13 to TRBJ2-7; D possibly corresponds to TRBD1 (6 bases). This clonotype originated in an adult woman with Graves' disease, either hyperthyroidism or ophthalmopathy (not recorded which). The CDR3 nucleotides read TGTGCCAGCAGCCCACAGACAGGACCCACCTACGAGCAGTACTTC. It is translated as CASSPQTGPTYEQYF.